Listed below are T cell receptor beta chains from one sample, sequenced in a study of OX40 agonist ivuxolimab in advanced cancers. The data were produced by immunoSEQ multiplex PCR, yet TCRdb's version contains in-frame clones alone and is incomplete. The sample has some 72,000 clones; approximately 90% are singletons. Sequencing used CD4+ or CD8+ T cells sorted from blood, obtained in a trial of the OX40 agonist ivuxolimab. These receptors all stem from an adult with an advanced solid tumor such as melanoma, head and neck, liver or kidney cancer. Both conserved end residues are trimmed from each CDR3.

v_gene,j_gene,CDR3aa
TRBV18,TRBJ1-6,ASSPWTSYYNSPLH
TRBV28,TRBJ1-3,ASSPPGRGNTIY
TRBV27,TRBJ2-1,ASSMGVGYNEQF
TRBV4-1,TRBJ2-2,ASSQVAQGTGELF
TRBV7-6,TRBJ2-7,ASSLETTYEQY
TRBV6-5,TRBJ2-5,ASSYGQGIEETQY
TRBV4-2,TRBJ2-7,ASSQGTQPRRVSTYEQY
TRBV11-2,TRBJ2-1,ASSLGAEQF
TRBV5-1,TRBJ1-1,ASSLAEVLEGAF
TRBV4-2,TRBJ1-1,ASSQLNTEAF
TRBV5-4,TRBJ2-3,ASSQTRDTTYPLQY
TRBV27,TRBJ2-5,ASSRMRGAETQY
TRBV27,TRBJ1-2,ASGLLTGDGYT
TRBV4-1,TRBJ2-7,ASSHGQGGPYEQY
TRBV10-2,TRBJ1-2,ASSEDRVGYGYT
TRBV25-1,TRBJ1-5,ASSTGTDSNQPQH
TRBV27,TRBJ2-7,ASSLSGDGTYEQY
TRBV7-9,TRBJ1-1,ASSLVGGPAEAF
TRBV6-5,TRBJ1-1,ASSYGEGIGWTEAF
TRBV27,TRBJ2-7,ASSLYGQGSLYEQY
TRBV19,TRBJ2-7,ASSPALGTGLLYEQY
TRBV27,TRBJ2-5,ASKGETQY
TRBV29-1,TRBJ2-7,SVEEWGQGGSYEQY
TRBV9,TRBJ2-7,ASSAPGAAGSEQY
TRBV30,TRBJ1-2,AWSVPAGLSGYT
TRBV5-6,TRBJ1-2,ASSLVRNNYGYT
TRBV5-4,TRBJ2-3,ASSFRQGADTQY
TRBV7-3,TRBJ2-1,ASSPGTSGSLEQF
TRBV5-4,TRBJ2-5,ASSRDWGQETQY
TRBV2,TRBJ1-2,AIDSGNYGYT
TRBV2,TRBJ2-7,ASSDGGGTHEQY
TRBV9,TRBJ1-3,ASSPGGGAGNTIY
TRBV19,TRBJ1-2,ASSFLGTGEGYT
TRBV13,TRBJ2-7,ASSLEDGTYEQY
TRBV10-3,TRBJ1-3,APTGNTIY
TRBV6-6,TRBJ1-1,ASSYSTGGAAGAF
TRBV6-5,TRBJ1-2,ASSYGTGDGYGYT
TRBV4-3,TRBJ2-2,ASSQDRTSVYGELF
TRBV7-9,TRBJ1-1,ASSFVRGGENTEAF
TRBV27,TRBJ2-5,ASRRGTDLLETQY
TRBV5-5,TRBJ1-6,ASSLVDRAISPLH
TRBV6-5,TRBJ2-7,ASSYMGFYEQY
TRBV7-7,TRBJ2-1,ASSLASGGAGNEQF
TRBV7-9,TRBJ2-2,ASTPRGAGELF
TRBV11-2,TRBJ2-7,ASSFARTGEGEQY
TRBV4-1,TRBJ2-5,ASSQGYNGDLDHPYQETQY
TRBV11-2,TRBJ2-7,ASRLFRGADEQY
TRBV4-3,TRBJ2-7,ASSPAGQGFHEQY